The 14 T cell receptor beta chains below were found in one sample sequenced in a study of technical replicates of blood from a few donors. Produced via immunoSEQ multiplex PCR; TCRdb's table is partial and in-frame only. The data show 75,000 to 100,000 clones, roughly 96% seen once. The sequenced sample consisted of T cells isolated from PBMCs. The receptors originated from a human donor in good health.

The rearrangement links TRBV27 to TRBJ2-5; a possible D gene is TRBD2 (7 bases). CDR3 length: 16 amino acids. V was trimmed by 1 base and J by 3 bases, leaving 15 bases between them. CDR1 MNHEY and CDR2 SMNVEV come from the germline V gene (reference sequence). The CDR3 spells CASSLWGASGKETQYF. As DNA, the CDR3 is TGTGCCAGCAGTTTATGGGGGGCGAGCGGGAAAGAGACCCAGTACTTC.

The chain uses TRBV7-8 and TRBJ1-5, with D maybe TRBD1 (5 bases). The CDR3 runs to 14 residues. Between the trimmed V and J ends, which lost 2 bases and 6 bases, there was a span of 11 bases. Germline values: CDR1 SGHVS, CDR2 FQNEAQ. The CDR3 DNA reads as TGTGCCAGCAGCTTACGTGGCGGGGGTCAGCCCCAGCATTTT. This sequence encodes CASSLRGGGQPQHF.

This chain joins TRBV7-9 and TRBJ1-3; D unresolved. Germline values: CDR1 SEHNR, CDR2 FQNEAQ (reference sequence). Trimming removed 6 bases from V and 0 bases from J, with 6 bases in between. The CDR3 has 13 amino acids. The CDR3 DNA follows: TGTGCCAGCAGAGAGAGCTCTGGAAACACCATATATTTT. Translated: CASRESSGNTIYF.

The chain has TRBV28 and TRBJ1-5, with D perhaps TRBD1 (5 bases). The germline V gene has CDR1 MDHEN and CDR2 SYDVKM. Deletions cut 2 bases from V and 6 bases from J, with 26 bases between. CDR3 length: 19 amino acids. CDR3 bases: TGTGCCAGCAGTTTACACCGTCTGGGAGGGCTGGGGGTGGGTCAGCCCCAGCATTTT. This sequence encodes CASSLHRLGGLGVGQPQHF.

The genes are TRBV7-9 and TRBJ2-5; D perhaps matches TRBD2 (6 bases). This CDR3 has 16 amino acids. CDR1 is SEHNR, CDR2 FQNEAQ, per germline (reference sequence). Trimming took 2 bases from V and 5 from J, leaving 18 bases between them. CDR3 loop: CASSLIRGRGRETQYF. CDR3 nucleotides: TGTGCCAGCAGCTTAATCCGCGGGCGGGGTAGGGAGACCCAGTACTTC.

The chain joins TRBV5-4 to TRBJ1-5; 10 bases agree with TRBD1. Germline CDR1 reads SGHNT; CDR2 reads YYREEE (reference sequence). The CDR3 covers 15 residues. V lost 4 bases to trimming and J lost 4 bases; unmatched junction nucleotides: 5. CDR3 sequence: CASSTGTGVNQPQHF. The CDR3 DNA sequence: TGTGCCAGCAGCACGGGGACAGGGGTGAATCAGCCCCAGCATTTT.

This chain uses TRBV2 with TRBJ1-5; D not certain. The length of the CDR3 is 14 residues. V shed 4 bases and J shed 0 bases, with 7 bases lying between them. Germline V gene lookup returns CDR1 SNHLY and CDR2 FYNNEI. CDR3 nucleotides: TGTGCCAGCAGTGGGAGGAATAGCAATCAGCCCCAGCATTTT. Translation: CASSGRNSNQPQHF.

This chain uses TRBV5-8 with TRBJ2-2; D is ambiguous. The ends were cut back, 5 bases at V and 2 bases at J, with 7 bases in the middle. This CDR3 has 13 residues. The germline gives CDR1 SGHTS, CDR2 YDEGEE. The DNA of the CDR3 is TGTGCCAGCAGAGAACAAAACACCGGGGAGCTGTTTTTT. Its protein is CASREQNTGELFF. The whole variable domain, filled in from reference TRBV5-8 and TRBJ2-2, reads EAGVTQSPTHLIKTRGQQATLRCSPISGHTSVYWYQQALGLGLQFLLWYDEGEERNRGNFPPRFSGRQFPNYSSELNVNALELEDSALYLCASREQNTGELFFGEGSRLTVL.

The V gene is TRBV2, the J gene TRBJ1-2; 7 nucleotides agree with TRBD1. Losses at the gene ends were 8 bases for V and 4 bases for J; bases not matched to a gene: 7. The germline gives CDR1 SNHLY, CDR2 FYNNEI. This CDR3 is built from 13 residues. CDR3 residues: CASPEGQTYGYTF. DNA for the CDR3: TGTGCCAGCCCAGAGGGACAGACCTATGGCTACACCTTC. Drawing the rest from reference TRBV2 and TRBJ1-2, the complete variable domain is EPEVTQTPSHQVTQMGQEVILRCVPISNHLYFYWYRQILGQKVEFLVSFYNNEISEKSEIFDDQFSVERPDGSNFTLKIRSTKLEDSAMYFCASPEGQTYGYTFGSGTRLTVV.

The chain joins TRBV27 to TRBJ2-1; 7 bases match TRBD1. Unmatched junction bases numbered 9, after V lost 6 bases and J lost 10 bases. This CDR3 comprises 13 residues. The germline V gene encodes CDR1 MNHEY and CDR2 SMNVEV (reference sequence). The CDR3 DNA sequence: TGTGCCAGCAGCCTAAAAGAGGACAGGGAGCAGTTCTTC. Translation: CASSLKEDREQFF.

Here the CDR3 reads CSVEHSNTEAFF. Here the CDR3 DNA reads TGCAGCGTTGAACATTCGAACACTGAAGCTTTCTTT. V and J are TRBV29-1 and TRBJ1-1; D is ambiguous. V lost 2 bases, J lost 1 base, and 5 bases lay in between. This CDR3 is 12 amino acids long. Germline V gene data show CDR1 as SQVTM and CDR2 as ANQGSEA.

This clone has only one observation. The gene calls are TRBV11-3 and TRBJ1-2; tentatively, D is TRBD1 (5 bases). Trimming removed 5 bases from V and 9 bases from J, with 19 bases in between. From germline, CDR1 is SGHNT and CDR2 YENEEA. The CDR3 totals 14 residues. CDR3 residues: CASSGRTGGGSYTF. The CDR3 coding sequence is TGTGCCAGCAGCGGAAGGACGGGGGGAGGGAGCTACACCTTC.

The gene calls are TRBV6-1 and TRBJ2-7; 8 bases fit TRBD1. J lost 6 bases, V lost 7 bases, and 8 bases had no gene match. Germline-derived CDR1 and CDR2 are MNHNS and SASEGT. This CDR3 has 13 residues. The CDR3 sequence: CASNNRGVSEQYF. The CDR3, as DNA: TGTGCCAGCAATAACAGGGGGGTCTCCGAGCAGTACTTC.

The chain carries TRBV7-3 and TRBJ2-5; D remains unclear. The CDR3 loop spans 14 amino acids. Deletions cut 2 bases from V and 4 bases from J, with 11 bases between. Germline assignment: CDR1 SGHTA and CDR2 FQGTGA. This CDR3 reads CASSLGPSRETQYF. Here the CDR3 DNA reads TGTGCCAGCAGCTTAGGCCCCTCCCGAGAGACCCAGTACTTC.